This TCR beta chain was obtained from a study of T cells in Graves' hyperthyroidism and ophthalmopathy. Study-level findings and limits: Classification by a 13 V-J model distinguished ophthalmopathy from stable hyperthyroidism. Clonotypes that were expanded in thyroid above 0.001 mostly appeared in blood too.

The V end lost 0 bases, the J end lost 1 base, and 7 bases lay between the germline ends. Germline assignment: CDR1 LGHNA and CDR2 YSLEER. This CDR3 contains 14 residues. There were TCR beta CDR3 regions amplified from RNA transcripts. An initial round of RT-PCR targeting the TCR CDR3 relied on the HTBI primer set. One entry per CDR3 protein results from TCRdb running MiXCR on the multiplex PCR reads. The sample carries more than 600,000 distinct CDR3 sequences, less than 20% recorded once. Researchers defined stable Graves' hyperthyroidism as no ophthalmopathy progression within 18 months. The authors obtained PBMCs from over 8 ml of fresh peripheral blood. This clonotype was found a few times. No antigen is known for it.

V usage is TRBV4-3 and J usage is TRBJ2-7; D remains ambiguous. This clonotype was sampled from a man between 18 and 35 years old with Graves' hyperthyroidism. Sequencing was performed on blood. This CDR3 reads CASSQDIRSYEQYF. For the CDR3, the DNA is TGCGCCAGCAGCCAAGATATAAGGTCCTACGAGCAGTACTTC.